This T cell receptor (beta chain) was sequenced in a study of T cell repertoires in cytomegalovirus infection. About the research overall: Researchers turned to recently identified HLA-C-restricted CMV epitopes as well as well-studied HLA-B-restricted ones. Evidence of both CMV infection and a matching HLA type came from public TCR beta signatures.

Trimming took 7 bases from V and 2 from J; bases not matched to a gene: 6. The germline V gene has CDR1 MNHNS and CDR2 SASEGT. The CDR3 loop spans 14 amino acids. Remarks on this clonotype: The antigen is unknown.

Points from the study as a whole: Ex vivo responses were dominated by HLA-C-restricted CMV-specific TCR beta clonotypes. Identification of carriers of CMV plus the relevant HLA was achieved through cumulative public TCR beta family frequency.

One entry per CDR3 protein, called by TCRdb with MiXCR from the reads. The sample records about 310,000 distinct CDR3 sequences, around 25% being singletons. The sequence derives from a human donor in good health (CMV status not recorded). Some clones in this sample may be carry-over from other donors' samples. The chain combines TRBV6-1 with TRBJ2-3; TRBD2 matches 7 bases. The sequencing used cultured PBMCs, collected from culture after CMV antigen stimulation. The CDR3 region has the DNA TGTGCCAGCATCCCGGGGGGTACCACAGATACGCAGTATTTT. Its translation: CASIPGGTTDTQYF.